This T cell receptor beta chain emerged from a study of blood T cells in healthy people across ages. General study points: When set beside aged donors, long-lived donors presented more naive CD4+ cells and higher diversity.

Through a sample-barcoded 5' primer and a J-beta primer mix, a second PCR was run for roughly 6 to 11 cycles. Each cDNA molecule was tagged by a template-switch adaptor that had 12 random nucleotides. MiXCR, run by TCRdb on the 5' RACE reads, gives a single entry per CDR3 protein. The sample yields approximately 830,000 distinct CDR3 sequences, about 62% seen once. Between the trimmed V and J ends, which lost 4 bases and 8 bases, there was a span of 24 bases. Germline V gene lookup returns CDR1 SNHLY and CDR2 FYNNEI. CDR3 length: 17 residues. The amount of total RNA extracted per sample was at least 5 micrograms. Concerning this clonotype: Its matching antigen is unknown.

Sequencing used blood. The receptor comes from a man aged 25-40 years in good health. The gene calls are TRBV2 and TRBJ2-1; D may match TRBD1 or TRBD2 (5 bases each). The CDR3 protein is CASSVPLRGPRVDEQFF. In DNA, the CDR3 is TGTGCCAGCAGTGTTCCCCTCCGGGGACCCAGGGTCGATGAGCAGTTCTTC. Drawing the rest from reference TRBV2 and TRBJ2-1, the complete variable domain is EPEVTQTPSHQVTQMGQEVILRCVPISNHLYFYWYRQILGQKVEFLVSFYNNEISEKSEIFDDQFSVERPDGSNFTLKIRSTKLEDSAMYFCASSVPLRGPRVDEQFFGPGTRLTVL.